This is a list of T cell receptor beta chains from one sample in a study of blood T cell repertoires in COVID-19. Produced via immunoSEQ multiplex PCR; TCRdb's table is partial and in-frame only. The data contain roughly 80,000 clones, approximately 80% of them seen just once; the ten biggest clones take up 8.5% to 10%. Sample: peripheral blood. The receptors were gathered from a human donor in a cohort sampled during active COVID-19. Both conserved end residues are part of each CDR3. D genes are given only for firm matches. A row's size may be missing; if present it is once, few, many or a size class.

V: TRBV21-1
J: TRBJ2-1
D: .
size: .
DNA: TGTGCCAGCAGCTTTGCAGGAGGGGGGGCAGAAAATGAGCAGTTCTTC
CDR3: CASSFAGGGAENEQFF

V: TRBV28
J: TRBJ1-2
D: .
size: .
DNA: TGTGCCAGCAGCACCCAGGTGTTCTATGGCTACACCTTC
CDR3: CASSTQVFYGYTF

V: TRBV7-8
J: TRBJ2-7
D: TRBD2
size: .
DNA: TGTGCCAGCAGCTTAGCAGATAGCGGGGGGGCCCGGTACGAGCAGTACTTC
CDR3: CASSLADSGGARYEQYF

V: TRBV7-2
J: TRBJ2-7
D: TRBD1
size: .
DNA: TGTGCCAGCAGCCCCCGGGACAGGGGGCCCTACGAGCAGTACTTC
CDR3: CASSPRDRGPYEQYF

V: TRBV7-9
J: TRBJ1-5
D: .
size: .
DNA: TGTGCCAGCAGCCCGGCGGGGGGAGGCAATCAGCCCCAGCATTTT
CDR3: CASSPAGGGNQPQHF

V: TRBV15
J: TRBJ1-2
D: .
size: .
DNA: TGTGCCACCAGCAGAGATCGTATATCCTACACCTTC
CDR3: CATSRDRISYTF

V: TRBV29-1
J: TRBJ2-3
D: .
size: .
DNA: TGCAGCGTTGGAGGGGATACGCAGTATTTT
CDR3: CSVGGDTQYF

V: TRBV7-3
J: TRBJ1-2
D: .
size: .
DNA: TGTGCCAGCAGCCCCCGGGGGGACTATGGCTACACCTTC
CDR3: CASSPRGDYGYTF

V: TRBV6-6
J: TRBJ2-1
D: .
size: few
DNA: TGTGCCAGCAGTCGACCACAGCGGAAGACACTCAATGAGCAGTTCTTC
CDR3: CASSRPQRKTLNEQFF

V: TRBV9
J: TRBJ2-3
D: TRBD2
size: .
DNA: TGTGCCAGCAGCCTCGGGGGGGCGGGCACAGATACGCAGTATTTT
CDR3: CASSLGGAGTDTQYF

V: TRBV2
J: TRBJ1-1
D: .
size: .
DNA: TGTGCCAGCAGTTCTGGCGGACAGTTGAACACTGAAGCTTTCTTT
CDR3: CASSSGGQLNTEAFF

V: TRBV24-1
J: TRBJ2-3
D: .
size: .
DNA: TGTGCCACCAGTGATTCTAATCCCCTAGGGAGAGATACGCAGTATTTT
CDR3: CATSDSNPLGRDTQYF

V: TRBV11-2
J: TRBJ2-3
D: TRBD2
size: once
DNA: TGTGCCAGCAGCTTAGGTGCCAAAGCGGGGTTAGGAGATACGCAGTATTTT
CDR3: CASSLGAKAGLGDTQYF

V: TRBV18
J: TRBJ1-2
D: .
size: .
DNA: TGTGCCAGCTCACCTTCTACAGGGAACTATGGCTACACCTTC
CDR3: CASSPSTGNYGYTF

V: TRBV5-1
J: TRBJ2-7
D: TRBD2
size: .
DNA: TGCGCCAGCAGCTTGGGTATGGTAGCGGGAACCTACGAGCAGTACTTC
CDR3: CASSLGMVAGTYEQYF

V: TRBV6-5
J: TRBJ1-4
D: TRBD1
size: .
DNA: TGTGCCAGCATACGGACAGGGGTCGGGGAAAAACTGTTTTTT
CDR3: CASIRTGVGEKLFF

V: TRBV28
J: TRBJ2-3
D: .
size: .
DNA: TGTGCCAGCAGTTTCAGGCAGGGATTTGGCACAGATACGCAGTATTTT
CDR3: CASSFRQGFGTDTQYF

V: TRBV11-2
J: TRBJ2-2
D: TRBD1
size: .
DNA: TGTGCCAGCAGCTTAGAAACAGGGGCTATCGGGGAGCTGTTTTTT
CDR3: CASSLETGAIGELFF

V: TRBV19
J: TRBJ2-5
D: TRBD1
size: .
DNA: TGTGCCAGTAAGAGACAGGGTGCGCAAGAGACCCAGTACTTC
CDR3: CASKRQGAQETQYF

V: TRBV9
J: TRBJ2-5
D: .
size: few
DNA: TGTGCCAGCAGCCAGGGTTCAGGGTGGGGGCAGGAGACCCAGTACTTC
CDR3: CASSQGSGWGQETQYF